This is a list of T cell receptor beta chains from one sample in a study of beta chain features in type 1 diabetes. The data were produced by immunoSEQ multiplex PCR, yet TCRdb's version contains in-frame clones alone and is incomplete. The table has more than 60,000 clones, about 60% seen once. Sequencing was done on a sample of Tregs from blood. These receptors all stem from a woman younger than 30 in good health. Both conserved end residues are part of each CDR3. Fields, in order: clone size, V gene, D gene, J gene, CDR3 DNA, CDR3 protein. D genes are given only for firm matches. Clone size is stated in some rows and not others, as once, few, many or a class when expanded.

>NA|TRBV6-5|NA|TRBJ2-7
TGTGCCAGCAGTTACTCGAACGGACAATCTTACGAGCAGTACTTC
CASSYSNGQSYEQYF
>NA|TRBV19|TRBD1|TRBJ2-7
TGTGCCAGTAGTATAGGCGCCGGGACAGCGTCCTACGAGCAGTACTTC
CASSIGAGTASYEQYF
>NA|TRBV10-3|NA|TRBJ1-2
TGTGCCATCAGCGCAGGAAGCGGTGACTATGGCTACACCTTC
CAISAGSGDYGYTF
>NA|TRBV5-1|TRBD2|TRBJ2-7
TGCGCCAGCAGCTTGGGACTAGCGGGAACCTACGAGCAGTACTTC
CASSLGLAGTYEQYF
>few|TRBV19|NA|TRBJ1-1
TGTGCCAGTAGTATCCCCGGCACTGAAGCTTTCTTT
CASSIPGTEAFF
>few|TRBV7-2|NA|TRBJ2-7
TGTGCCAGCAGCCCCGGGAGGGGGCCCTACGAGCAGTACTTC
CASSPGRGPYEQYF
>NA|TRBV6-1|TRBD1|TRBJ1-5
TGTGCCAGCAGTGTCCGACAGGGCCCTCAGCCCCAGCATTTT
CASSVRQGPQPQHF
>NA|TRBV7-2|NA|TRBJ1-1
TGTGCCAGCAGCCGCGGGAGTCACACTGAAGCTTTCTTT
CASSRGSHTEAFF
>NA|TRBV5-1|NA|TRBJ2-1
TGCGCCAGCAGCCCGGCCAGAGGGAACAATGAGCAGTTCTTC
CASSPARGNNEQFF
>NA|TRBV6-1|TRBD2|TRBJ2-5
TGTGCCAGCAGTGAACCAGCGGGAGGGCGAGAGACCCAGTACTTC
CASSEPAGGRETQYF
>NA|TRBV6-5|NA|TRBJ2-4
TGTGCCAGCAGCTCCGTGGGGAGGCACATTCAGTACTTC
CASSSVGRHIQYF
>NA|TRBV29-1|TRBD1|TRBJ1-2
TGCAGCGTTGCAGGGGGGAGCTATGGCTACACCTTC
CSVAGGSYGYTF
>NA|TRBV7-9|TRBD1|TRBJ1-5
TGTGCCAGCAGCGGGTCAGGACAGGACACCGGGTTCCATCAGCCCCAGCATTTT
CASSGSGQDTGFHQPQHF
>NA|TRBV6-5|NA|TRBJ2-5
TGTGCCAGCTGTTTCGGGGAGACCCAGTACTTC
CASCFGETQYF
>NA|TRBV9|NA|TRBJ2-7
TGTGCCAGCAGCGTAGACCCCAGTACATACGAGCAGTACTTC
CASSVDPSTYEQYF
>NA|TRBV7-9|NA|TRBJ2-7
TGTGCCAGCAGCTTAGATCGAGTCTACGAGCAGTACTTC
CASSLDRVYEQYF
>few|TRBV29-1|TRBD2|TRBJ2-2
TGCAGCGTGCAAGGACTAGCGGGCACCGGGGAGCTGTTTTTT
CSVQGLAGTGELFF
>NA|TRBV5-1|NA|TRBJ2-4
TGCGCCAGCAGCTTGGAAGGAGCGGAGGGAAACATTCAGTACTTC
CASSLEGAEGNIQYF
>NA|TRBV20-1|NA|TRBJ1-2
TGCAGTGCTAGCGCGGATGGCTACACCTTC
CSASADGYTF
>NA|TRBV2|NA|TRBJ1-1
TGTGCCAGCAAATGGAGACAGGTGATGGGAACTGAAGCTTTCTTT
CASKWRQVMGTEAFF
>once|TRBV27|TRBD1|TRBJ1-4
TGTGCCAGCAGTCCCCTGACAGGGGCAAATGAAAAACTGTTTTTT
CASSPLTGANEKLFF
>few|TRBV7-8|NA|TRBJ1-5
TGTGCCAGCAGCGCCGAGGAGTTCGTGAGCAATCAGCCCCAGCATTTT
CASSAEEFVSNQPQHF
>NA|TRBV7-8|TRBD2|TRBJ2-1
TGTGCCAGCAGCGCAGACGCGCGGGGGGGACGGGGGAATGAGCAGTTCTTC
CASSADARGGRGNEQFF
>NA|TRBV10-3|TRBD2|TRBJ2-1
TGTGCCGTGGGACTAGCGGGAAATATCAATGAGCAGTTCTTC
CAVGLAGNINEQFF
>few|TRBV6-1|NA|TRBJ1-1
TGTGCCAGCAGTTCCCAGGACAGGAACACTGAAGCTTTCTTT
CASSSQDRNTEAFF
>few|TRBV7-9|NA|TRBJ2-2
TGTGCCAGCAGCTTAGGGTTGACTACCGGGGAGCTGTTTTTT
CASSLGLTTGELFF
>once|TRBV7-2|NA|TRBJ1-2
TGTGCCAGCAGCTCCGTCGGGGGGGGCGGCTACACCTTC
CASSSVGGGGYTF